The source of this T cell receptor beta chain is a study of control samples from healthy donors and cancer patients. Trimming removed 0 bases at V and 4 bases at J, with 16 bases between. The CDR3 totals 17 residues. The germline V gene encodes CDR1 LNHDA and CDR2 SQIVND (reference sequence). Only in-frame clones appear in the TCRdb table, and some are missing; sequencing was by immunoSEQ multiplex PCR. Here the sample spans some 120,000 clones, 90% being singletons. The sequence came from a young man in good health. This chain connects TRBV19 to TRBJ1-5, with D tentatively TRBD1 (5 bases). Sample: blood. The CDR3 nucleotides read TGTGCCAGTAGTATAGATTCCATCACAGGAGGAAATCAGCCCCAGCATTTT. Translation gives CASSIDSITGGNQPQHF.